This T cell receptor beta chain was found in a study of early T cells in non-severe SARS-CoV-2 infection. TCRdb re-called the 5' RACE reads with MiXCR, one entry per CDR3 protein. The table has under 85,000 distinct CDR3 sequences, roughly 9.4% seen once. There are 15 residues in the CDR3. V shed 2 bases and J shed 0 bases, with 7 bases lying between them. The sample taken for sequencing was whole blood. The J gene is TRBJ2-2, the V gene TRBV12-3 or TRBV12-4; tentative D call: TRBD2 (5 bases). The source is an adult who was a healthcare worker with PCR-confirmed SARS-CoV-2 infection or an uninfected control (not recorded which). The CDR3 is CASSLRAANTGELFF. The CDR3 region has the DNA TGTGCCAGCAGTTTAAGAGCGGCGAACACCGGGGAGCTGTTTTTT.